Below, 12 T cell receptor beta chains from the same sample are listed, as sequenced in a study of blood T cell repertoires in COVID-19. Measured with immunoSEQ multiplex PCR; TCRdb has only the in-frame clones, and not every one. The sample has about 240,000 clones, approximately 78% seen once. Sequencing was performed on peripheral blood. These receptors all stem from a woman in her sixties with active or convalescent COVID-19.

The chain combines TRBV29-1 with TRBJ1-4; maybe TRBD1 (6 bases). Trimming shortened V by 0 bases and J by 3 bases, and 20 bases separated the two germline ends. Germline CDR1 reads SQVTM; CDR2 reads ANQGSEA. The length of the CDR3 is 18 residues. The CDR3 DNA sequence: TGCAGCGTTGAAGATTGGAGGTTGGAGGGGGGGTCTAATGAAAAACTGTTTTTT. Its protein product is CSVEDWRLEGGSNEKLFF. Using reference TRBV29-1 and TRBJ1-4 for the parts outside the CDR3, the full variable domain is SAVISQKPSRDICQRGTSLTIQCQVDSQVTMMFWYRQQPGQSLTLIATANQGSEATYESGFVIDKFPISRPNLTFSTLTVSNMSPEDSSIYLCSVEDWRLEGGSNEKLFFGSGTQLSVL.

This sequence joins TRBV9 and TRBJ2-7; 9 nucleotides match TRBD1. This CDR3 comprises 17 residues. V gave up 6 bases and J gave up 6 bases; unmatched junction bases: 19. In germline, CDR1 is SGDLS, CDR2 YYNGEE. The CDR3: CASNPTQRWDRVCEQYF. The CDR3 DNA sequence: TGTGCCAGCAACCCGACCCAACGATGGGACAGGGTTTGCGAGCAGTACTTC.

J is TRBJ2-1 and V is TRBV7-2; D may be TRBD2 (5 bases). V lost 5 bases to trimming and J lost 0 bases, with 14 bases between them. The CDR3 covers 16 residues. CDR1 is SGHTA and CDR2 is FQGNSA in the germline V gene. In nucleotides, the CDR3 is TGTGCCAGCAGCCCTGAGGGAACCCTCTCCTACAATGAGCAGTTCTTC. This sequence encodes CASSPEGTLSYNEQFF.

This chain joins TRBV21-1 and TRBJ2-7; TRBD2, the table's D call, lacks a check against the DNA. TRBV21-1 has pseudogene status. The CDR3 is made up of 13 amino acids. CDR3 in DNA: TGTGCCAGCAGCAAAGGCGGAACCTACGAGCAGTACTTC. It encodes CASSKGGTYEQYF.

This chain connects TRBV5-1 to TRBJ2-7; weak D call: TRBD2 (5 bases). Germline-derived CDR1 and CDR2 are SGHRS and YFSETQ. CDR3 size: 17 residues. Trimming shortened V by 2 bases and J by 0 bases, and 18 bases separated the two germline ends. The chain's CDR3 is CASSFVRGTDSSYEQYF. The DNA of the CDR3 is TGCGCCAGCAGCTTCGTTCGGGGAACGGATAGCTCCTACGAGCAGTACTTC.

The chain carries TRBV9 and TRBJ1-5; D might be TRBD1 (6 bases). The CDR3 spans 13 residues. Germline V gene lookup returns CDR1 SGDLS and CDR2 YYNGEE. V was trimmed by 3 bases and J by 3 bases, leaving 7 bases between them. The CDR3 nucleotides read TGTGCCAGCAGCGGACAGGCCAATCAGCCCCAGCATTTT. The encoded protein is CASSGQANQPQHF. Based on the CDR3 plus reference TRBV9 and TRBJ1-5, the full variable domain is DSGVTQTPKHLITATGQRVTLRCSPRSGDLSVYWYQQSLDQGLQFLIQYYNGEERAKGNILERFSAQQFPDLHSELNLSSLELGDSALYFCASSGQANQPQHFGDGTRLSIL.

As DNA, the CDR3 is TGTGCCAGCAGTTGGGGACTAGCGGGGGCCTACGAGCAGTACTTC. Translating gives CASSWGLAGAYEQYF. The chain links TRBV7-2 to TRBJ2-7; the match to TRBD2 covers 14 bases. The CDR3 length is 15 residues. CDR1 and CDR2 from the germline V gene are SGHTA and FQGNSA. After removal of 6 bases from V and 2 bases from J, the junction contained 3 bases not matched to a gene.

The chain is built from TRBV27 and TRBJ1-2, with D unresolved. V lost 10 bases and J 8 bases, leaving 20 bases between the germline ends. This CDR3 contains 13 residues. Germline V lookup: CDR1 MNHEY, CDR2 SMNVEV (reference sequence). The CDR3 loop reads CAILNRERGGYTF. The CDR3 DNA reads as TGTGCCATCTTGAACCGGGAGCGCGGGGGCTACACCTTC.

This clone turned up a few times. This specimen includes other DNA sequences encoding the same CDR3. The chain carries TRBV6-6 and TRBJ1-2; D unclear. V was trimmed by 5 bases and J by 3 bases, leaving 10 bases between them. The CDR3 has 13 amino acids. Germline values: CDR1 MNHNY, CDR2 SVGAGI (reference sequence). Here the CDR3 DNA reads TGTGCCAGCAGTCCCACTGGAGACTATGGCTACACCTTC. Its protein is CASSPTGDYGYTF.

This clone was observed once. This chain links TRBV9 with TRBJ1-2; 7 bases align to TRBD1. Germline CDR1 and CDR2: SGDLS and YYNGEE. CDR3 length: 16 amino acids. The V segment lost 0 bases and the J segment 2 bases; nucleotides outside the gene matches: 7. The CDR3 region is CASSVAPGQANYGYTF. The CDR3 DNA is TGTGCCAGCAGCGTAGCCCCCGGACAGGCAAACTATGGCTACACCTTC. Full variable domain (remainder filled in from reference TRBV9 and TRBJ1-2): DSGVTQTPKHLITATGQRVTLRCSPRSGDLSVYWYQQSLDQGLQFLIQYYNGEERAKGNILERFSAQQFPDLHSELNLSSLELGDSALYFCASSVAPGQANYGYTFGSGTRLTVV.

CDR3 loop: CSVEQNYGYTF. DNA for the CDR3: TGCAGCGTTGAACAAAACTATGGCTACACCTTC. The chain recombines TRBV29-1 with TRBJ1-2; D unclear. Per germline, CDR1 SQVTM and CDR2 ANQGSEA. V lost 2 bases and J lost 2, with 3 bases in between. This CDR3 contains 11 residues.

J is TRBJ1-2 and V is TRBV7-2; tentative D call: TRBD1 (5 bases). V lost 5 bases and J 4 bases, leaving 17 bases between the germline ends. The CDR3 is made up of 15 amino acids. The V gene's germline CDR1 is SGHTA and CDR2 FQGNSA. The CDR3 sequence: CASSPGREGVYGYTF. The CDR3 region has the DNA TGTGCCAGCAGCCCCGGCAGGGAGGGCGTCTATGGCTACACCTTC.